The sequence of this T cell receptor (beta chain) was determined in a study of OX40 agonist ivuxolimab in advanced cancers. About the research overall: Patients were given ivuxolimab, an antibody that agonizes OX40 (CD134).

Trimming removed 8 bases from V and 2 bases from J, with 17 bases in between. CDR3 size: 15 residues. Germline CDR1 is MNHEY and CDR2 is SVGAGI. On this clone: Its target is unknown.

Libraries were prepared by immunoSEQ multiplex PCR; TCRdb keeps only in-frame clonotypes and omits some of them. The sample shows approximately 80,000 clones, approximately 89% of them seen only once. Notes on the study in general: The CD4+ and CD8+ T cells in the blood had expanded clonally by week 6 at 0.1 to 3.0 mg/kg.

This sequence was found in an adult with an advanced solid tumor such as melanoma, head and neck, liver or kidney cancer. The V call is TRBV6-5, the J call TRBJ2-3; maybe TRBD2 (6 bases). The source was CD4+ or CD8+ T cells sorted from blood, collected in a trial of the OX40 agonist ivuxolimab. As DNA, the CDR3 is TGTGCCAGCCGAGGGATAGCGGACTTCACAGATACGCAGTATTTT. As protein: CASRGIADFTDTQYF.